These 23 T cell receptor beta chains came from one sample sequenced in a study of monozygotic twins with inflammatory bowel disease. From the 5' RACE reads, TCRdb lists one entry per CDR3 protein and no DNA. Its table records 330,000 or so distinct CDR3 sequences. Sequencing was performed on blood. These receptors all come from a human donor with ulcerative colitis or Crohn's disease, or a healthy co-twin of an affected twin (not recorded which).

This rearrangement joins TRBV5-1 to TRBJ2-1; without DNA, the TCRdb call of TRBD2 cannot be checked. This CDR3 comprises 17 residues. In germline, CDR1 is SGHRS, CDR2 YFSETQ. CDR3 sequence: CASSQDPRGGSYNEQFF.

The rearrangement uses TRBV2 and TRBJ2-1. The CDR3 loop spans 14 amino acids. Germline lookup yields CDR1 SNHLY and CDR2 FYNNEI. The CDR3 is CASRPRGSYNEQFF.

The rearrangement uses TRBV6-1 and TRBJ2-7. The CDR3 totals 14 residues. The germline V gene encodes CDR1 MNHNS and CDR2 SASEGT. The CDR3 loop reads CASSLTGATYEQYF.

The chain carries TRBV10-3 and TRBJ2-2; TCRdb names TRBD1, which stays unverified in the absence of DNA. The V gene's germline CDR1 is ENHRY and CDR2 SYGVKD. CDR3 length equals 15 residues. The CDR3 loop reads CAIRADRSGTGELFF.

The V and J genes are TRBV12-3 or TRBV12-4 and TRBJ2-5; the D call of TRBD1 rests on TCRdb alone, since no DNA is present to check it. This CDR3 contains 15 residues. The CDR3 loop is CASSLTGQSQETQYF.

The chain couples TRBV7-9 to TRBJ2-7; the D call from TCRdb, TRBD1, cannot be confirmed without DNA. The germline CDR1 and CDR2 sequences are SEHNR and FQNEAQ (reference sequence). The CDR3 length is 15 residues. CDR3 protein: CASSLGEGYSYEQYF.

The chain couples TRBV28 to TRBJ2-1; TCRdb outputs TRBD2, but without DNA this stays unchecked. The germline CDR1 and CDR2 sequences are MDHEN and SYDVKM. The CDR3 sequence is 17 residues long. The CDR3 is CASRTPADPSSYNEQFF.

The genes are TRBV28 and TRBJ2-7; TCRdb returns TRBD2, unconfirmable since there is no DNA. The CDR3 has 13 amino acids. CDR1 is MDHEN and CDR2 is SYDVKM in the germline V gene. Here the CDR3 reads CASSRRYAYEQYF.

CDR3 region: CSANPLAGMGNEQFF. V is TRBV20-1 and J is TRBJ2-1; there is no DNA to check the TCRdb D call of TRBD2. This CDR3 has 15 amino acids. The germline V gene has CDR1 DFQATT and CDR2 SNEGSKA (reference sequence).

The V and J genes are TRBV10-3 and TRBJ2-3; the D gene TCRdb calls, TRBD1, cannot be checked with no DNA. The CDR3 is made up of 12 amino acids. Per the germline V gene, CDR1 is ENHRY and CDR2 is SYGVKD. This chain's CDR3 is CAISEPDRRGTF.

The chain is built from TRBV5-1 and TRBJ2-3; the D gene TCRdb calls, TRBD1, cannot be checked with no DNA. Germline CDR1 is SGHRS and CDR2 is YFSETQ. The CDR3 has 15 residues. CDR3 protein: CASSPGQGHTDTQYF. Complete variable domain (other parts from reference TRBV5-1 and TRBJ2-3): KAGVTQTPRYLIKTRGQQVTLSCSPISGHRSVSWYQQTPGQGLQFLFEYFSETQRNKGNFPGRFSGRQFSNSRSEMNVSTLELGDSALYLCASSPGQGHTDTQYFGPGTRLTVL.

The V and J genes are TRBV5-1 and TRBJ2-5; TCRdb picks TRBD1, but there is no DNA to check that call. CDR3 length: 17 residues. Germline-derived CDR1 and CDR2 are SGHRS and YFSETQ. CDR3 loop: CASSLESGASQGETQYF.

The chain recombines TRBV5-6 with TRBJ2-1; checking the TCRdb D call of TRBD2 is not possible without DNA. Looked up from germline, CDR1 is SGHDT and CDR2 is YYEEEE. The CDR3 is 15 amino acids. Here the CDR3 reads CASSSGLAGVEEQFF.

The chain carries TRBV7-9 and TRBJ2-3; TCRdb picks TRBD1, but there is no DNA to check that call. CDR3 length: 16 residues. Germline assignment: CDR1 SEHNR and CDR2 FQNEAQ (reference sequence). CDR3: CASSPRTGVRTDTQYF.

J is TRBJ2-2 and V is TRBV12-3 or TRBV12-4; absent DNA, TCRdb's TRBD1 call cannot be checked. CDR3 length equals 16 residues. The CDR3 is CASRPTGGTNTGELFF.

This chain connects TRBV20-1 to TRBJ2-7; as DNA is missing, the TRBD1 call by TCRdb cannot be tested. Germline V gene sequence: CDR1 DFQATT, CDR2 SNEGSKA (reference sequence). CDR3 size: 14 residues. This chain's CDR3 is CSASLGVEVNEQYF.

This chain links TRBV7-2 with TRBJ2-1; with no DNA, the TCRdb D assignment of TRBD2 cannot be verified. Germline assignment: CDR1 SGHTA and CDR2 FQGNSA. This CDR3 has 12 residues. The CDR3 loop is CASSSIAGIQFF.

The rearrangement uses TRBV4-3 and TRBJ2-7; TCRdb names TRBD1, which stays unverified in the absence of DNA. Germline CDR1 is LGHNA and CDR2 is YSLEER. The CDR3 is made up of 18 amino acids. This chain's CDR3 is CASSQEGGQGPSSYEQYF.

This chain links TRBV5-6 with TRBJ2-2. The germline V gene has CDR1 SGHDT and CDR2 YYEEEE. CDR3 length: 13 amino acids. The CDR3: CASSYYSSGELFF.

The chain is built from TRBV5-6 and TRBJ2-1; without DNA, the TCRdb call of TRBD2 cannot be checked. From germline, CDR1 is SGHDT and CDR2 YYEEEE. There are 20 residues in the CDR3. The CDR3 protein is CASSLVGWLAVNPARDEQFF.

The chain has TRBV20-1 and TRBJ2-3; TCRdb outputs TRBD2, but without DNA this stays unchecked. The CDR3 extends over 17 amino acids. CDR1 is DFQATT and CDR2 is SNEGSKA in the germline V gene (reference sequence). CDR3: CSPLTPWRTKDTDTQYF.

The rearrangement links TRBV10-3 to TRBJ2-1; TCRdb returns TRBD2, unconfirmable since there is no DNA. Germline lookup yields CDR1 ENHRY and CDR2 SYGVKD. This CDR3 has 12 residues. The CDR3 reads CAIGWRELEQFF.

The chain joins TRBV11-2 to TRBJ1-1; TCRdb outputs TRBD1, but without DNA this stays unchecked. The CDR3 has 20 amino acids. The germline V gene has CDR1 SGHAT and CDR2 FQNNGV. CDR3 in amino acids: CASSPRQGIIAPIMNTEAFF.